This T cell receptor (beta chain) was sequenced in a study of T-cell reconstitution after alpha-beta-depleted transplantation in children listed by TCRdb under 2016. Context from the whole study: The study quantitatively tracked T-cell immune reconstitution after TCRalphabeta/CD19-depleted allogeneic hematopoietic cell transplantation in children using TCR repertoire profiling.

This clonotype showed up many times. The specificity of this receptor is unknown. Per-base quality was not reported, and no clone a single base away is much larger than it. Findings and caveats that apply to the study as a whole: Over the following months the frequencies of hyperexpanded clones went down, and after one year T-cell counts and TCRbeta diversity were mostly credited to newly produced T cells. The apparently early alphabetaT-cell count recovery about two months after transplant was reportedly dependent on only several hundred rapidly expanded clones derived from non-depleted graft cells. In some patients, high TCRbeta diversity at day 60 was attributed to recipient T cells and intrathymic progenitors that had survived conditioning.

The sample's treatment or condition label is to be understood as: allogeneic hematopoietic cell transplantation with graft depleted of TCRalphabeta T cells and CD19 B cells. Transplant recipients were children who received TCRalphabeta/CD19-depleted allogeneic hematopoietic cell grafts. The protocol used for the library was PCR. Data came from an Illumina HiSeq 2500. Molecular barcoding was employed in the preparation of TCR libraries, with unique molecular identifiers being used to normalize TCRbeta repertoire quantification. TCRdb reran the public reads through fastp at Q25 and MiXCR, keeping productive beta chains. Rows with a matching CDR3 protein are joined into one entry that keeps the most common DNA and genes. In all, the sample holds hundreds of thousands of distinct CDR3 sequences, and roughly 10% of those were seen once. Around a quarter of the sample belongs to the ten largest clones.

This TCR was sampled from a male patient aged 2 to 9 who had a stem cell transplant for chronic granulomatous disease, so the T cells may come from the graft donor. The sequencing here drew on peripheral blood, taken 180 days after TCRalphabeta/CD19-depleted stem cell transplant.

The CDR3 sequence is CAISESKGSTYEQYF. The nucleotide sequence reads as follows: TGTGCCATCAGTGAGTCGAAAGGATCAACCTACGAGCAGTACTTC. The chain joins TRBV10-3 to TRBJ2-7, with no confidently assigned D gene. According to the germline V gene, CDR1 reads ENHRY and CDR2 reads SYGVKD. Cut back by 0 bases and 2 bases, the V and J ends lie 11 bases apart. The CDR3 numbers 15 residues from cysteine through phenylalanine. Only CDR3 DNA remains: 45 bases, in frame from the first base.